One and the same sample provided the 15 T cell receptor beta chains below, sequenced in a study of OX40 agonist ivuxolimab in advanced cancers. The repertoire was sequenced with immunoSEQ multiplex PCR; TCRdb's copy has only in-frame clones and lacks some. The data contain under 85,000 clones, around 90% of them singletons. The sequences come from CD4+ or CD8+ T cells sorted from blood, collected in a trial of the OX40 agonist ivuxolimab. Source of these receptors: an adult with an advanced solid tumor such as melanoma, head and neck, liver or kidney cancer.

This clone has just one count. The chain couples TRBV6-6 to TRBJ2-1; D is unresolved. Trimming pared 7 bases from V and 1 base from J, leaving 11 bases between. Germline lookup yields CDR1 MNHNY and CDR2 SVGAGI (reference sequence). CDR3 size: 14 residues. CDR3 sequence reads: CASIWDSSYNEQFF. For the CDR3, the DNA is TGTGCCAGCATTTGGGATTCATCCTACAATGAGCAGTTCTTC.

This sequence joins TRBV7-9 and TRBJ1-5, with no clear D. Per germline, CDR1 SEHNR and CDR2 FQNEAQ (reference sequence). This CDR3 region has 12 residues. Trimming took 4 bases from V and 4 from J, leaving 5 bases between them. The CDR3 nucleotides read TGTGCCAGCAGCTGGGAAAATCAGCCCCAGCATTTT. This encodes CASSWENQPQHF.

As for this clone: Germline is not matched at one junction end, which may reflect a read error. The rearrangement uses TRBV18 and TRBJ1-5; 9 nucleotides line up with TRBD1. The V gene's germline CDR1 is KGHSH and CDR2 LQKENI. The CDR3 runs to 15 residues. CDR3 in DNA: TGTGCCAGCTCGGGGGCGAGGACAGGGGCCTCTAGTGTGTACTTT. It encodes CASSGARTGASSVYF. Looking up the rest from reference TRBV18 and TRBJ1-5 gives the full variable domain: NAGVMQNPRHLVRRRGQEARLRCSPMKGHSHVYWYRQLPEEGLKFMVYLQKENIIDESGMPKERFSAEFPKEGPSILRIQQVVRGDSAAYFCASSGARTGASSVYFGDGTRLSIL.

The chain combines TRBV2 with TRBJ1-3; TRBD1 might be the D (6 bases). The CDR3 consists of 14 residues. Germline values: CDR1 SNHLY, CDR2 FYNNEI. V was trimmed by 6 bases and J by 7 bases, leaving 16 bases between them. CDR3 sequence (DNA): TGTGCCAGCAGACAAGGGACAACGGCCAACACCATATATTTT. Residues: CASRQGTTANTIYF. The full variable domain, completed using reference TRBV2 and TRBJ1-3, is EPEVTQTPSHQVTQMGQEVILRCVPISNHLYFYWYRQILGQKVEFLVSFYNNEISEKSEIFDDQFSVERPDGSNFTLKIRSTKLEDSAMYFCASRQGTTANTIYFGEGSWLTVV.

This sequence joins TRBV5-1 and TRBJ2-3; no clear D gene. Germline loops: CDR1 SGHRS, CDR2 YFSETQ. V lost 2 bases to trimming and J lost 6 bases, with 7 bases between them. This CDR3 spans 12 amino acids. The DNA for the CDR3 is TGCGCCAGCAGCTTCCAACCGGATACGCAGTATTTT. Residues: CASSFQPDTQYF. Full variable domain (remainder filled in from reference TRBV5-1 and TRBJ2-3): KAGVTQTPRYLIKTRGQQVTLSCSPISGHRSVSWYQQTPGQGLQFLFEYFSETQRNKGNFPGRFSGRQFSNSRSEMNVSTLELGDSALYLCASSFQPDTQYFGPGTRLTVL.

The chain combines TRBV2 with TRBJ2-1, with no clear D. Trimming took 8 bases from V and 5 from J, leaving 13 bases between them. Per germline, CDR1 SNHLY and CDR2 FYNNEI. The CDR3 is 13 residues long. CDR3 sequence reads: CASHPAQDNEQFF. Written as DNA, the CDR3 is TGTGCCAGCCACCCCGCCCAGGACAATGAGCAGTTCTTC. The variable domain in full, with the rest retrieved from reference TRBV2 and TRBJ2-1, is EPEVTQTPSHQVTQMGQEVILRCVPISNHLYFYWYRQILGQKVEFLVSFYNNEISEKSEIFDDQFSVERPDGSNFTLKIRSTKLEDSAMYFCASHPAQDNEQFFGPGTRLTVL.

The V call is TRBV19, the J call TRBJ1-1, with D perhaps TRBD1 (5 bases). The CDR3 totals 12 residues. Trimming removed 3 bases from V and 8 bases from J, with 10 bases in between. Germline CDR1 LNHDA, CDR2 SQIVND (reference sequence). CDR3 sequence (DNA): TGTGCCAGTAGTATTGAGCAGGGAGAAGCTTTCTTT. It codes for CASSIEQGEAFF. Full variable domain (rest looked up from reference TRBV19 and TRBJ1-1): DGGITQSPKYLFRKEGQNVTLSCEQNLNHDAMYWYRQDPGQGLRLIYYSQIVNDFQKGDIAEGYSVSREKKESFPLTVTSAQKNPTAFYLCASSIEQGEAFFGQGTRLTVV.

J is TRBJ1-3 and V is TRBV5-6; perhaps TRBD1 as D (6 bases). Germline-derived CDR1 and CDR2 are SGHDT and YYEEEE. The CDR3 sequence is 16 residues long. V lost 4 bases and J 0 bases, leaving 14 bases between the germline ends. The CDR3 region has the DNA TGTGCCAGCAGCCCGAGGGGGTTGGGCTCTGGAAACACCATATATTTT. Amino acids: CASSPRGLGSGNTIYF.

The rearrangement joins TRBV9 to TRBJ1-1; D remains ambiguous. V lost 1 base and J 3 bases, leaving 7 bases between the germline ends. The CDR3 totals 13 residues. Germline V CDR1 and CDR2: SGDLS, YYNGEE. CDR3 amino acids: CASSVFADTEAFF. Written as DNA, the CDR3 is TGTGCCAGCAGCGTATTTGCGGACACTGAAGCTTTCTTT.

CDR3: CSVIPRDRTSYEQYF. In DNA form, the CDR3 reads TGCAGCGTCATACCTCGGGACAGGACCTCCTACGAGCAGTACTTC. The rearrangement links TRBV29-1 to TRBJ2-7; 8 nucleotides agree with TRBD1. With V trimmed by 6 bases and J by 0 bases, 10 bases remained unmatched. CDR3 size: 15 residues. Germline V gene sequence: CDR1 SQVTM, CDR2 ANQGSEA.

This chain uses TRBV2 with TRBJ2-2; a possible D gene is TRBD1 (5 bases). The germline V gene has CDR1 SNHLY and CDR2 FYNNEI. V lost 6 bases, J lost 8 bases, and 19 bases lay in between. The CDR3 sequence is 15 residues long. CDR3 region: CASSQRQTGLGELFF. Written as DNA, the CDR3 is TGTGCCAGCAGCCAAAGACAAACAGGTCTGGGGGAGCTGTTTTTT.

This clone appeared once. This chain uses TRBV30 with TRBJ2-1; D unresolved. In germline, CDR1 is GTSNPN, CDR2 SVGIG (reference sequence). V was shortened by 1 base and J by 12 bases, with 16 bases between the two germline ends. The length of the CDR3 is 13 residues. CDR3 sequence reads: CAWSAPLRVRQFF. The CDR3 coding sequence is TGTGCCTGGAGTGCCCCCCTTCGGGTCCGGCAGTTCTTC. The entire variable domain, with the rest obtained from reference TRBV30 and TRBJ2-1, is as follows: SQTIHQWPATLVQPVGSPLSLECTVEGTSNPNLYWYRQAAGRGLQLLFYSVGIGQISSEVPQNLSASRPQDRQFILSSKKLLLSDSGFYLCAWSAPLRVRQFFGPGTRLTVL.

This rearrangement joins TRBV6-5 to TRBJ1-2, with a possible D match to TRBD1 (5 bases). Germline CDR1 is MNHEY and CDR2 is SVGAGI. The CDR3 totals 13 residues. Trimming took off 7 bases at V and 2 bases at J, with 11 bases between the two ends. For the CDR3, the DNA is TGTGCCAGCAAGAGGGACCTCAACTATGGCTACACCTTC. It yields the protein CASKRDLNYGYTF.

The V and J genes are TRBV7-3 and TRBJ2-2; D is unresolved. Germline-derived CDR1 and CDR2 are SGHTA and FQGTGA. CDR3 size: 14 residues. Trimming pared 5 bases from V and 4 bases from J, leaving 11 bases between. The chain's CDR3 is CASSQTPGTGELFF. DNA for the CDR3: TGTGCCAGCAGCCAAACCCCAGGCACCGGGGAGCTGTTTTTT.

The chain has TRBV6-5 and TRBJ2-7; D is possibly TRBD1 or TRBD2 (5 bases each). Germline assignment: CDR1 MNHEY and CDR2 SVGAGI. The CDR3 is 13 residues long. The V and J ends lost 6 bases and 2 bases respectively, with 11 bases between them. This CDR3 is CASSRTGPYEQYF. CDR3 sequence (DNA): TGTGCCAGCAGCCGGACGGGGCCCTACGAGCAGTACTTC.